The clone carrying this TCR beta chain was seen a few times. Its antigen is undetermined. The data belong to a study of cytomegalovirus exposure and HLA in healthy donors. Study conclusions and caveats: With later analysis, a missense DCLRE1C variant became linked to TCR beta V- and J-gene trimming. Presence/absence analysis assumed near-uniform sequencing depth across donors. In a later analysis, productive TCRs from donors in an Asian-associated ancestry cluster reportedly carried fewer N-insertions than the cohort mean.

Amplification used 60 Vbeta primers and 13 Jbeta primers. Original processing methods: Unique TCR beta chains totaled some 81 million in a later count, with 8.5 million to 12 million of them shared. Generated by immunoSEQ multiplex PCR, the TCRdb table keeps only in-frame clones and is missing some. That table furnishes V, J and clone size, whereas the DNA furnished D and trimming. The table records 150,000 or so clones, roughly 73% of them present only once. Germline V gives CDR1 SGHVS, CDR2 FQNEAQ. The V end lost 1 base, the J end lost 0 bases, and 13 bases lay between the germline ends. The CDR3 is 16 residues long.

Sequenced sample: PBMCs. The chain couples TRBV7-8 to TRBJ2-7, with a possible D match to TRBD2 (6 bases). The receptor's source is a man between 18 and 35 years old in good health and CMV-seropositive. The CDR3 DNA reads TGTGCCAGCAGCTTAGGCGGGCTAGCGACCTCCTACGAGCAGTACTTC. It encodes CASSLGGLATSYEQYF.